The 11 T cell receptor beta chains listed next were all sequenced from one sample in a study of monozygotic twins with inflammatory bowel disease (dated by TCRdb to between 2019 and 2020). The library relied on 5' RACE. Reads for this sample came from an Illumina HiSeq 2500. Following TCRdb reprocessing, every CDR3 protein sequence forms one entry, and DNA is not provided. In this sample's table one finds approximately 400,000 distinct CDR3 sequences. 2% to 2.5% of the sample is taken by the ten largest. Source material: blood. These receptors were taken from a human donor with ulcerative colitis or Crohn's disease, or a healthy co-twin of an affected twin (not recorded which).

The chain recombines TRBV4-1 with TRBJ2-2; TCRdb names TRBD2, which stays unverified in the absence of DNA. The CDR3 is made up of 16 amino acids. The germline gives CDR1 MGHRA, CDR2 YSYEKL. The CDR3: CASSQRGEVNTGELFF.

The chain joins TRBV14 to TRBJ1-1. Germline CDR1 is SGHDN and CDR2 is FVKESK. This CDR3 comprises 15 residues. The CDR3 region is CASSQEHGVLAEAFF.

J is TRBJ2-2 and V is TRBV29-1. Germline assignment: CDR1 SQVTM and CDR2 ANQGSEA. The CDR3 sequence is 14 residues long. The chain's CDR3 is CSVCYSQNTGELFF.

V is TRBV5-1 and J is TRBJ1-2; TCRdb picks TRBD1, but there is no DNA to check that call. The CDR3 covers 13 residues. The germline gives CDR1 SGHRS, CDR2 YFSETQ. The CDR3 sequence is CASSPTGNYGYTF.

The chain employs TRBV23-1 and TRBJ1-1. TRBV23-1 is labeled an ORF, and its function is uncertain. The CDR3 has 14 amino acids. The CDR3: CASSQRDPRTEAFF.

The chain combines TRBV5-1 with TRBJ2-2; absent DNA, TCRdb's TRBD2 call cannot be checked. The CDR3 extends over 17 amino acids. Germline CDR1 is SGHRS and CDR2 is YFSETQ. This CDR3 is CASSPGLAGVYTGELFF.

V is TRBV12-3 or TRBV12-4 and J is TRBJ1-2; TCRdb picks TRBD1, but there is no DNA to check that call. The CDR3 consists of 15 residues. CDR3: CASSLAGQGDNGYTF.

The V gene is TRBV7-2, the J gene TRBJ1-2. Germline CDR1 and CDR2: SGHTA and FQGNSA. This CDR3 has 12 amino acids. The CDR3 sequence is CASSLDSYGYTF.

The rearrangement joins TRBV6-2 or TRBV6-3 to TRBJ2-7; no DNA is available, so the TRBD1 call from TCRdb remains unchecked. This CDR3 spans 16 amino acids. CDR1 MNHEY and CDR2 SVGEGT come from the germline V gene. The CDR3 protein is CASSRNPGQTDYEQYF.

The CDR3 protein is CASSGRNEQFF. This chain joins TRBV25-1 and TRBJ2-1. The V gene's germline CDR1 is MGHDK and CDR2 SYGVNS. The CDR3 length is 11 residues.

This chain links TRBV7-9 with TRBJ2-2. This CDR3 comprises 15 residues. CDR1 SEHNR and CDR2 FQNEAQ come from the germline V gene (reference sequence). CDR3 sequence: CASSLFPRTTGELFF.